This TCR beta chain was identified during a study of regulatory T cells in long-lasting Graves disease. Time point denoted: newly diagnosed GD, antithyroid drugs for less than 3 months. PBMC RNA was the source of the TCR library. At least ten counts were recorded for this clonotype. Germline lookup yields CDR1 SGHNT and CDR2 YENEEA. Between the trimmed V and J ends, which lost 2 bases and 4 bases, there was a span of 6 bases. This CDR3 has 12 residues. Arm-PCR of CDR3 regions and iRepertoire HTBI primers were the basis on which TCR beta libraries were built. Per the study methods: Identification across samples found about 61 TRBV and roughly 13 TRBJ segments. Each CDR3 protein gets one entry after TCRdb re-called the multiplex PCR reads with MiXCR. The authors' filters were not applied to this entry. The sample records about 210,000 distinct CDR3 sequences, approximately 19% being singletons. The data were also submitted as part of a second study, on T cells in Graves' hyperthyroidism and ophthalmopathy.

The sequences come from peripheral blood mononuclear cells (PBMCs), collected at new diagnosis, from a patient treated with antithyroid drugs. The receptor's source is a woman in her thirties with Graves disease. The chain is built from TRBV11-3 and TRBJ2-7; no firm D call. DNA for the CDR3: TGTGCCAGCAGCTTATCTCGGTACGAGCAGTACTTC. Translation: CASSLSRYEQYF.